This T cell receptor beta chain was recorded in a study of technical replicates of blood from a handful of donors listed by TCRdb under 2017. Regarding this clone: Its antigen target is currently unknown. Base qualities were left out, and no much larger clone turns up one base away.

The V end gives up 4 bases and the J end 2 bases, leaving 1 base in the junction not matched to a gene. The CDR3 numbers 13 residues from cysteine through phenylalanine. The entry retains the CDR3 DNA only, 39 bases that are in frame from base 1. Reading the germline V gene gives CDR1 SGHDN and CDR2 FVKESK. The library was obtained by the immunoSEQ multiplex PCR assay. The table comes from immuneACCESS by way of TCRdb, which keeps in-frame sequences with V and J called. Part of the clones is missing from these tables; in studies checked, under half for an unresolved V gene and the rest for unknown reasons. Within this sample are about 83,000 clones, with just under 95% of them counted one time only. Roughly 0.26% of the sample goes to the ten largest clones.

The chain was built from TRBV14 and TRBJ1-2, with TRBD1 matching 7 junction bases. This clonotype was sampled from a human donor in good health. The sample comprised T cells isolated from PBMCs. In nucleotide form, the sequence is TGTGCCAGCAGCCCGGACAGGAACTATGGCTACACCTTC. It translates to CASSPDRNYGYTF.